This T cell receptor (beta chain) was recovered during a study of blood T cells in healthy people across ages. The donors, healthy Caucasians from Russia, were aged roughly 6 to 90. Every donor provided 7.5 to 10 milliliters of peripheral blood. Combining a sample-barcoded 5' primer with a J-beta primer mix, a second PCR ran for roughly 7 to 12 cycles. The yield of each sample was at least 3 million CDR3-containing paired-end reads. TCRdb itself ran the 5' RACE reads through MiXCR, one entry per CDR3 protein. The sample includes 660,000 or so distinct CDR3 sequences, roughly 58% of them seen just once. CDR1 is SGDLS and CDR2 is YYNGEE in the germline V gene. V shed 4 bases, J shed 9 bases, and the junction held 10 bases outside the gene matches. The CDR3 totals 14 residues. This clonotype was recorded a few times.

The sample taken for sequencing was blood. The clonotype originates from a man in his 60s in good health. V usage is TRBV9 and J usage is TRBJ2-1, with 7 bases that match TRBD2. The DNA of the CDR3 is TGTGCCAGCAGCCCCCAGACTAGCTCCCTTGAGCAGTTCTTC. Amino acid sequence: CASSPQTSSLEQFF.